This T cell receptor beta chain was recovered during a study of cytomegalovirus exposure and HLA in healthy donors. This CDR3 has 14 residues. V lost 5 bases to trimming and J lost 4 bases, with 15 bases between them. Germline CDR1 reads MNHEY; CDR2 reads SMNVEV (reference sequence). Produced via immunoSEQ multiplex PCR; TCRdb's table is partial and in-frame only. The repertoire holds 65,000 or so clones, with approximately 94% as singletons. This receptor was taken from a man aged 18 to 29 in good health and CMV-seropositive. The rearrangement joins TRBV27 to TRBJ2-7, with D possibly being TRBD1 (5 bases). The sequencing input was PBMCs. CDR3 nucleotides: TGTGCCAGCAGTCACCGTGACAGAATATACGAGCAGTACTTC. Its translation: CASSHRDRIYEQYF.